Listed here is a single T cell receptor (beta chain). The sample is drawn from a study of blood T cell repertoires in COVID-19. Study in general: Some COVID-19 samples were acute and others convalescent; all came from the United States, Italy and Spain. From T cells, B-cell-depleted T cells, or PBMCs came the material, which was cDNA or gDNA.

Per the study methods: By means of reference gene primer amplification, nucleated cell counts were estimated. This table comes from immunoSEQ multiplex PCR, and its TCRdb copy is limited to in-frame clones, with some not included. V, J and clone size are taken as reported in that table, and D and trimming were inferred from the DNA itself. The sample lists roughly 290,000 clones; around 89% were seen once. The CDR3 loop spans 13 amino acids. With 3 bases clipped from V and 9 bases from J, the junction kept 6 bases outside the gene matches. The germline V gene has CDR1 SNHLY and CDR2 FYNNEI. The source is an older woman with acute or convalescent COVID-19. This chain joins TRBV2 and TRBJ2-5; TRBD1 aligns across 8 bases. Sequences were obtained from peripheral blood. In DNA form, the CDR3 reads TGTGCCAGCAGTGAGACTACAGGGGGAGCCCAGTACTTC. This translates into CASSETTGGAQYF.